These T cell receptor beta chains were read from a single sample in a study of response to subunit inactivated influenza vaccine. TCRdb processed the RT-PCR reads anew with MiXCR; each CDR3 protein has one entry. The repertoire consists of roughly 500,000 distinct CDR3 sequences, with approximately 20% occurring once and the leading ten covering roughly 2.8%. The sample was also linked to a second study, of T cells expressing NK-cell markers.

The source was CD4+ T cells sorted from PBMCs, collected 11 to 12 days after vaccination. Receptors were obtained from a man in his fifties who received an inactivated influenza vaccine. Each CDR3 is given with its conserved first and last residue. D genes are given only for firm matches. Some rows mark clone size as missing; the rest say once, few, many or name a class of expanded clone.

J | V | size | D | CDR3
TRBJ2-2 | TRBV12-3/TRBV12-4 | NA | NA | CASSFAVNTGELFF
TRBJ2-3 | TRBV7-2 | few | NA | CASTSRSADTQYF
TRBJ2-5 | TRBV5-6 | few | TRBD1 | CASSLGTGLETQYF
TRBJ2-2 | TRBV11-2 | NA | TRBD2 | CASSSGLAGARGTGELFF
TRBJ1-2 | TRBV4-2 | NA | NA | CARGPGLLCYTF
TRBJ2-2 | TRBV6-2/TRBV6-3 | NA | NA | CASSTLVAGELFF
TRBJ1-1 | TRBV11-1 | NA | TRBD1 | CASSLTKFLTGKGGDSEAFF
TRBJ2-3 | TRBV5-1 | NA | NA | CASSLSTGTDTQYF
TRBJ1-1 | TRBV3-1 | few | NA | CASSKGGQNTEAFF
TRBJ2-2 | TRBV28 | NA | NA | CASTRDLGLGTGELFF
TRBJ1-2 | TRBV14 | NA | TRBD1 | CASSRYTGGAGGYTF
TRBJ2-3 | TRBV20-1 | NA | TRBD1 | CSGRTGNTDTQYF
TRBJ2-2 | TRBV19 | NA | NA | CASALAHTGELFF
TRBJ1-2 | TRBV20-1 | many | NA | CSARDAGLANYGYTF
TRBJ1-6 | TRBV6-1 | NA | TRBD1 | CASRTSGQHFRYNSPLHF
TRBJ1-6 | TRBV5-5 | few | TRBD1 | CASRLGTVGSPLHF
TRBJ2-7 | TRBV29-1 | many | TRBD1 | CSVDKPGTAGEQYF
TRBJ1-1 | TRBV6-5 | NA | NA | CASSYRRGRAVRTEAFF
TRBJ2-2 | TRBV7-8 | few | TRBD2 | CASSQLVGGESGELFF
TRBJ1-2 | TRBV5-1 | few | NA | CASSLTGYYTF
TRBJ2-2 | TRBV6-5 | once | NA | CASSYSWQGGAGELFF
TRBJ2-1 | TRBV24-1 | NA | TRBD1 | CATSVTGDNEQFF
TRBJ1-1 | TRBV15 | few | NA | CATSRGRNTEAFF
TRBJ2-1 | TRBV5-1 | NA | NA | CASSSSGYEQFF
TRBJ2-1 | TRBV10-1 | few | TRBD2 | CASSESKSAGDVHEVEQFF
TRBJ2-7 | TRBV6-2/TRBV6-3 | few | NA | CASSPRVAHEQYF
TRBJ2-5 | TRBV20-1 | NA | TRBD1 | CSARRLQGMAETQYF
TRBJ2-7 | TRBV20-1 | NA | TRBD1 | CSAYRDRASYEQYF
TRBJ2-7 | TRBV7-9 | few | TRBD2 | CASSLFEVGLAGYEQYF
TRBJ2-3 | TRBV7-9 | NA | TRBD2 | CASSRSTSGGGDTQYF
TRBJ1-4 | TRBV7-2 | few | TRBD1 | CASSFTGVGEKLFF
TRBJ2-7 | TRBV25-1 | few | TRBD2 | CASSESVTGLAGYEQYF
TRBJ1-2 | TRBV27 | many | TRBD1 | CASSLSSRQGARFGYGYTF
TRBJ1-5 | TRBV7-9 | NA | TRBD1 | CASSKDRGLEQPQHF
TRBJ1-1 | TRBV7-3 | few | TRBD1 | CASAIGQGGSAFF
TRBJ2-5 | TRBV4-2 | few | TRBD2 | CASSHSSGGLQETQYF
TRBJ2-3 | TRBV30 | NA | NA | CAWSGRSTDTQYF
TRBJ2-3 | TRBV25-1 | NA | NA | CASSDTLATDTQYF
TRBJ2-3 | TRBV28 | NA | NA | CASSPTRGLGTDTQYF
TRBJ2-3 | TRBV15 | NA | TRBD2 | CATSARGGRADTQYF
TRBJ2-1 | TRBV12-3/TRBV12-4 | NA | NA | CASTTGTVGQFF
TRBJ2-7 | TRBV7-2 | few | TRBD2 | CASSLLAGRYEQYF
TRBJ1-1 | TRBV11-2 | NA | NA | CASSRQVEAFF
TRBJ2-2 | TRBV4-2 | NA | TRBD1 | CASSDRGRRDTGELFF
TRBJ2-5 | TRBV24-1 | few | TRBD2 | CATSEGLAQETQYF
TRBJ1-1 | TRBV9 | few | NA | CASSVSPHTEAFF